This T cell receptor (beta chain) was captured by sequencing in a study of control samples from healthy donors and cancer patients. Here immunoSEQ multiplex PCR was the method, and the copy in TCRdb shows in-frame clones only, minus some. The table has around 68,000 clones, 84% seen once. J lost 6 bases, V lost 7 bases, and 15 bases had no gene match. The CDR3 runs to 16 residues. Germline V gene lookup returns CDR1 MDHEN and CDR2 SYDVKM. The sequence came from a man aged 45 to 65 in good health. V gene TRBV28 combines with J gene TRBJ2-4; 7 bases are shared with TRBD2. Sequencing used blood. The CDR3 DNA follows: TGTGCCAGCACCACTAACTTTGACCCGGGGGGAAACATTCAGTACTTC. As protein: CASTTNFDPGGNIQYF. Drawing the rest from reference TRBV28 and TRBJ2-4, the complete variable domain is DVKVTQSSRYLVKRTGEKVFLECVQDMDHENMFWYRQDPGLGLRLIYFSYDVKMKEKGDIPEGYSVSREKKERFSLILESASTNQTSMYLCASTTNFDPGGNIQYFGAGTRLSVL.